The T cell receptor (beta chain) described here comes from a study of T cells in Graves' hyperthyroidism and ophthalmopathy. V was cut by 4 bases and J by 4 bases, with 19 bases left in between. The CDR3 is made up of 16 amino acids. CDR1 and CDR2 (germline): WNHNN, SYGVQD (reference sequence). The study based diagnoses on clinical symptoms, serum thyroxine and TRAb, thyroid ultrasound and orbital computed tomography. Researchers took RNA transcripts and amplified the TCR beta CDR3 regions from them. First-round RT-PCR of the TCR CDR3 relied on the HTBI primer set. TCRdb passed the multiplex PCR reads through MiXCR, listing each CDR3 protein once. The sample yields 550,000 to 600,000 distinct CDR3 sequences, about 45% seen once.

The clonotype comes from an adult woman with Graves' disease, either hyperthyroidism or ophthalmopathy (not recorded which). The genes are TRBV10-1 and TRBJ2-5, with D perhaps given as TRBD1 or TRBD2 (5 bases each). Sequencing was carried out using peripheral blood or thyroid tissue (not recorded which). Here the CDR3 DNA reads TGCGCCAGCAGTGCTAGAGGGGCCAGAGAGACAGAGACCCAGTACTTC. This gives the protein CASSARGARETETQYF.